This is a list of T cell receptor beta chains from one sample in a study of molecular identifiers for immune sequencing clone quantification. TCRdb fed the PCR reads into MiXCR, producing one record per CDR3 protein. This table holds approximately 500,000 distinct CDR3 sequences, about a fifth found once. Sequenced material: naive CD8+ T cells from blood, with Jurkat cell RNA spiked in. Source of these receptors: a human donor in good health. Some libraries in this study had Jurkat cell RNA spiked in. Each CDR3 is given with its conserved first and last residue. A D gene is named only where the DNA matches it firmly. Clone sizes are given selectively: once, few, many, or a class where the clone is expanded.

D gene,J gene,V gene,clone size,CDR3 DNA,CDR3 protein
.,TRBJ1-4,TRBV19,many,TGTGCCAGTAGTATGGCGGCAAAACTGTTTTTT,CASSMAAKLFF
.,TRBJ1-1,TRBV6-5,many,TGTGCCAGCACTCCGGGGTCGGGGGCCAACACTGAAGCTTTCTTT,CASTPGSGANTEAFF
TRBD2,TRBJ2-3,TRBV4-2,.,TGTGCCAGCAGCCCTTGGACTAGCTCCCTGCCAGATACGCAGTATTTT,CASSPWTSSLPDTQYF
TRBD2,TRBJ2-7,TRBV6-5,many,TGTGCCAGCAGTTATTCGACCGGGAGGGGATACGAGCAGTACTTC,CASSYSTGRGYEQYF
TRBD1,TRBJ1-2,TRBV4-3,.,TGCGCCAGCAGCCGCGTGACAGGGGGAGAGAACTATGGCTACACCTTC,CASSRVTGGENYGYTF
TRBD2,TRBJ2-2,TRBV7-2,.,TGTGCCAGCAGCCGTCCGGGGGGGGGCCCCGGGGAGCTGTTTTTT,CASSRPGGGPGELFF
.,TRBJ2-7,TRBV5-6,many,TGTGCCAGCAGCCCGTATGGGATGCACTACGAGCAGTACTTC,CASSPYGMHYEQYF
.,TRBJ2-3,TRBV7-9,many,TGTGCCAGCAGCCACCATGGGCAGGGGACAGATACGCAGTATTTT,CASSHHGQGTDTQYF
TRBD1,TRBJ1-1,TRBV9,many,TGTGCCAGCAGCCCACACGGGGGACAGGGATATGAAGCTTTCTTT,CASSPHGGQGYEAFF
.,TRBJ2-7,TRBV7-9,many,TGTGCCAGCAGCTGGGCAGGGTACGAGCAGTACTTC,CASSWAGYEQYF
.,TRBJ2-1,TRBV6-5,.,TGTGCCAGCGCGATCGGACCGAACAATGAGCAGTTCTTC,CASAIGPNNEQFF
TRBD2,TRBJ2-3,TRBV2,few,TGTGCCAGCAGTGAAGTCCCAGCGGGGATTCGAGATACGCAGTATTTT,CASSEVPAGIRDTQYF
.,TRBJ2-3,TRBV6-2/TRBV6-3,few,TGTGCCAGCAGTCTTCACGTAAGGAGCGATACGCAGTATTTT,CASSLHVRSDTQYF
TRBD2,TRBJ2-2,TRBV5-8,few,TGTGCCAGCAGTCGTACTAGCGGGGGTACAAACACCGGGGAGCTGTTTTTT,CASSRTSGGTNTGELFF
.,TRBJ1-1,TRBV28,many,TGTGCCAGCAGGCTCAGGTTAGGGGACACTGAAGCTTTCTTT,CASRLRLGDTEAFF
.,TRBJ2-2,TRBV24-1,.,TGTGCCACCAGTGATCTTGGCGCAATCGGCTTCGACACCGGGGAGCTGTTTTTT,CATSDLGAIGFDTGELFF
.,TRBJ2-7,TRBV12-5,many,TGTGCTAGTCGCCGGTTACAGCCGTACGAGCAGTACTTC,CASRRLQPYEQYF
.,TRBJ2-7,TRBV9,many,TGTGCCAGCAGCGTAGAGGGGGGTGTCTACGAGCAGTACTTC,CASSVEGGVYEQYF
.,TRBJ1-2,TRBV7-2,few,TGTGCCAGCAGGGACGGTCCCTATGGCTACACCTTC,CASRDGPYGYTF
.,TRBJ2-3,TRBV29-1,many,TGCAGCGTTACAGGGGAGGTTTTCGCAGATACGCAGTATTTT,CSVTGEVFADTQYF
TRBD2,TRBJ2-7,TRBV27,many,TGTGCCAGCAGCCCGACTAGCGGGAGGTTTTACGAGCAGTACTTC,CASSPTSGRFYEQYF
TRBD2,TRBJ2-1,TRBV11-2,once,TGTGCCAGCAGCTTAGGGGGTAGTGGGGGGGTTTTCTTC,CASSLGGSGGVFF
.,TRBJ2-5,TRBV4-3,many,TGCGCCAGCAGCCAATCGGTCCCAGGGGCGGGGGACCAAGAGACCCAGTACTTC,CASSQSVPGAGDQETQYF
.,TRBJ2-1,TRBV24-1,few,TGTGCCACCAGTGACGGGAGTCTAAATGAGCAGTTCTTC,CATSDGSLNEQFF
TRBD2,TRBJ2-7,TRBV7-6,few,TGTGCCAGCAGCTTAGGGCACCCGCTTTTAGCGGGGGGGGGAGAGCAGTACTTC,CASSLGHPLLAGGGEQYF
.,TRBJ1-1,TRBV19,many,TGTGCCAGTACCATGGGGGGTATCACTGAAGCTTTCTTT,CASTMGGITEAFF
.,TRBJ2-3,TRBV12-3/TRBV12-4,.,TGTGCCAGCAGTTCCCGGGGAGGGGGTAGCACAGATACGCAGTATTTT,CASSSRGGGSTDTQYF
TRBD2,TRBJ2-7,TRBV4-3,.,TGCGCCAGCAGCCAAGATCGCGGCCTAGCGGGAACCTACGAGCAGTACTTC,CASSQDRGLAGTYEQYF
TRBD1,TRBJ2-3,TRBV6-2/TRBV6-3,few,TGTGCCAGCAGTTCCGCCGGGACAGGGCGATGGGGAAGCACAGATACGCAGTATTTT,CASSSAGTGRWGSTDTQYF
TRBD2,TRBJ2-3,TRBV4-3,.,TGCGCCAGCAGCCGGGGCGGGGGATTCAGTACAGATACGCAGTATTTT,CASSRGGGFSTDTQYF
.,TRBJ1-1,TRBV2,.,TGTGCCAGCAGGTTAGAGACAGAGAACACTGAAGCTTTCTTT,CASRLETENTEAFF
.,TRBJ1-4,TRBV4-3,.,TGCGCCAGCAGCCCCCGGGGGAGCCCAGGGGAAAAACTGTTTTTT,CASSPRGSPGEKLFF
TRBD1,TRBJ2-3,TRBV6-5,.,TGTGCCAGCAGTCAGACAGGGTTTGGGGGCACAGATACGCAGTATTTT,CASSQTGFGGTDTQYF
TRBD2,TRBJ2-1,TRBV11-2,.,TGTGCCAGCAGCATAAATAGCGGGGGGGCCGTGAATGAGCAGTTCTTC,CASSINSGGAVNEQFF
.,TRBJ2-1,TRBV5-4,.,TGTGCCAGCAGCTGGGGGTCTAGGTCGGGATCCTACAATGAGCAGTTCTTC,CASSWGSRSGSYNEQFF
.,TRBJ1-1,TRBV12-3/TRBV12-4,few,TGTGCCAGCAGTTTTGCAGTGTCGAACACTGAAGCTTTCTTT,CASSFAVSNTEAFF
.,TRBJ2-1,TRBV11-2,.,TGTGCCAGCAGCCCGCGACAGGCATTGTACAATGAGCAGTTCTTC,CASSPRQALYNEQFF
TRBD2,TRBJ2-1,TRBV6-2/TRBV6-3,.,TGTGCCAGCAGTTACTCCGGAGCGGGGGGCCTGAATGAGCAGTTCTTC,CASSYSGAGGLNEQFF
.,TRBJ1-5,TRBV19,.,TGTGCCAGTACTGCGGGGAATCAGCCCCAGCATTTT,CASTAGNQPQHF
.,TRBJ1-1,TRBV19,few,TGTGCCAGTAGTCGGTCCCGAGGGGACACTGAAGCTTTCTTT,CASSRSRGDTEAFF
TRBD1,TRBJ2-7,TRBV4-1,.,TGCGCCAGCAGCGAGACAGGGCACTACGGGCAGTACTTC,CASSETGHYGQYF
.,TRBJ1-5,TRBV12-3/TRBV12-4,.,TGTGCCAGCAGTTTCGGAAGTAATGAGCCCCAGCATTTT,CASSFGSNEPQHF
.,TRBJ2-7,TRBV19,.,TGTGCCAGTAGTGTCGATGGGATGAACGGGTACGAGCAGTACTTC,CASSVDGMNGYEQYF
.,TRBJ1-2,TRBV18,.,TGTGCCAGCTCACCTTGGACAGATGACGGATATGGCTACACCTTC,CASSPWTDDGYGYTF
.,TRBJ2-2,TRBV20-1,many,TGCAGTGCCCCCGACACCGGGGAGCTGTTTTTT,CSAPDTGELFF
TRBD2,TRBJ2-5,TRBV7-9,few,TGTGCCAGCAGCTCCCTACGGGGGGAGGCCCAAGAGACCCAGTACTTC,CASSSLRGEAQETQYF
TRBD2,TRBJ2-5,TRBV7-7,many,TGTGCTAGCAGCCCCCGGGGGGGTGAGACCCAGTACTTC,CASSPRGGETQYF
TRBD1,TRBJ1-5,TRBV27,.,TGTGCCAGCAGCGGACAGGGCGGTCAGCCCCAGCATTTT,CASSGQGGQPQHF
TRBD2,TRBJ2-3,TRBV15,.,TGTGCCACCAGCAGAGGTGCTAGCGGGAGGAGAGATACGCAGTATTTT,CATSRGASGRRDTQYF
.,TRBJ2-4,TRBV12-5,few,TGTGCTAGTGGTTTGGGAATCTTCACGGAGCAAAGACAGTACTTC,CASGLGIFTEQRQYF
.,TRBJ1-1,TRBV2,few,TGTGCCAGCAGGTCAGGGACACCTGAAGCTTTCTTT,CASRSGTPEAFF